The TCR beta chain described here comes from a study of blood T cell repertoires in COVID-19. Libraries were prepared by immunoSEQ multiplex PCR; TCRdb keeps only in-frame clonotypes and omits some of them. The top ten hold less than 3.5% of the sample, which has over 200,000 clones, 85% to 90% seen once. What was sequenced was peripheral blood. This sequence was found in a woman aged 60-75 years with acute or convalescent COVID-19.

The CDR3 here is CASSLGTYGEAFF. In nucleotides, the CDR3 is TGTGCCAGCAGCTTAGGGACATATGGTGAAGCTTTCTTT. The rearrangement joins TRBV7-9 to TRBJ1-1; tentatively, D is TRBD1 (5 bases). The CDR3 runs 13 residues. V dropped 1 base and J dropped 7 bases, with 10 bases sitting between them. The germline V gene has CDR1 SEHNR and CDR2 FQNEAQ (reference sequence).